This TCR beta chain was identified in a study of identifying expanded T cells in peripheral blood. Only in-frame clones appear in the TCRdb table, and some are missing; sequencing was by immunoSEQ multiplex PCR. The data show under 90,000 clones, with 70% to 90% seen just once and about 3% held by the top ten. This clone was picked up one time. V was cut by 2 bases and J by 2 bases, with 13 bases left in between. Germline V lookup: CDR1 MNHNS, CDR2 SASEGT. The CDR3 length is 15 residues. V gene TRBV6-1 combines with J gene TRBJ2-7; a weak D match, TRBD1 (6 bases). The clonotype was recovered from a person aged 18 to 70 in good health. The sequenced material came from blood. CDR3 residues: CASSEYGQTTYEQYF. The DNA of the CDR3 is TGTGCCAGCAGTGAATACGGACAGACAACCTACGAGCAGTACTTC.